Presented here are 14 T cell receptor beta chains from one specimen sequenced in a study of tumor-infiltrating lymphocytes in localized non-small cell lung cancer. This table comes from immunoSEQ multiplex PCR, and its TCRdb copy is limited to in-frame clones, with some not included. The sample holds 15,000 to 20,000 clones, approximately 49% seen once. Material for sequencing was lung tumor tissue. The origin of the receptors is a human donor with non-small cell lung cancer.

The chain links TRBV21-1 to TRBJ2-3; the DNA was not used to check the table's D call, TRBD2. TRBV21-1 is assigned pseudogene status. This CDR3 is 16 amino acids long. The DNA of the CDR3 is TGTGCCAGCAGCAAGGTCCGGGGGGCCGGTACAGATACGCAGTATTTT. The encoded protein is CASSKVRGAGTDTQYF.

The V and J genes are TRBV7-3 and TRBJ2-2; 8 bases are a match to TRBD1. CDR1 and CDR2 from the germline V gene are SGHTA and FQGTGA. V shed 2 bases and J 7 bases; nucleotides not matched to a gene: 9. The CDR3 is 16 residues long. CDR3 residues: CASSLRDRTRGGELFF. CDR3 nucleotide sequence: TGTGCCAGCAGCTTACGGGACAGGACCCGGGGCGGGGAGCTGTTTTTT.

The gene calls are TRBV28 and TRBJ2-7; D possibly corresponds to TRBD1 (6 bases). V lost 2 bases, J lost 3 bases, and 14 bases lay in between. CDR3 length: 15 amino acids. Germline CDR1 MDHEN, CDR2 SYDVKM. The CDR3 loop reads CASSLPKGVIYEQYF. DNA for the CDR3: TGTGCCAGCAGTTTACCAAAGGGGGTCATCTACGAGCAGTACTTC. The full variable domain, completed using reference TRBV28 and TRBJ2-7, is DVKVTQSSRYLVKRTGEKVFLECVQDMDHENMFWYRQDPGLGLRLIYFSYDVKMKEKGDIPEGYSVSREKKERFSLILESASTNQTSMYLCASSLPKGVIYEQYFGPGTRLTVT.

This clone was detected a few times. The rearrangement uses TRBV2 and TRBJ2-1; 7 positions agree with TRBD2. This CDR3 region has 18 residues. The V and J ends lost 2 bases and 3 bases, in that order; junction bases with no gene match: 13. Germline-derived CDR1 and CDR2 are SNHLY and FYNNEI. CDR3 in DNA: TGTGCCAGCAGTGAAAGGTTCCCAGCGGGAAATATCTACAATGAGCAGTTCTTC. It yields the protein CASSERFPAGNIYNEQFF.

This clone was counted only a few times. The gene calls are TRBV9 and TRBJ2-7; D unclear. The V gene's germline CDR1 is SGDLS and CDR2 YYNGEE. The length of the CDR3 is 13 residues. With 0 bases removed from V and 2 bases from J, the gap between germline ends came to 6 bases. The CDR3 DNA sequence: TGTGCCAGCAGCGTAGGGGCCACCTACGAGCAGTACTTC. Translation gives CASSVGATYEQYF.

The chain links TRBV6-5 to TRBJ1-6; D uncertain. Germline CDR1 reads MNHEY; CDR2 reads SVGAGI. Trimming took off 2 bases at V and 8 bases at J, with 10 bases between the two ends. The CDR3 consists of 14 residues. In DNA, the CDR3 is TGTGCCAGCAGTTACACAACAGCAGATTCACCCCTCCACTTT. It translates to CASSYTTADSPLHF.

The chain combines TRBV6-1 with TRBJ1-5, with TRBD1 identical over 7 bases. Trimming removed 5 bases from V and 4 bases from J; junction bases left unmatched: 2. CDR1 MNHNS and CDR2 SASEGT come from the germline V gene. The CDR3 sequence is 13 residues long. CDR3 protein: CASSHRGNQPQHF. The DNA for the CDR3 is TGTGCCAGCAGTCACAGGGGTAATCAGCCCCAGCATTTT.

The chain has TRBV5-1 and TRBJ2-2, with D possibly matching TRBD1 (5 bases). The CDR3 extends over 15 amino acids. Deletions cut 4 bases from V and 0 bases from J, with 10 bases between. Germline V gene lookup returns CDR1 SGHRS and CDR2 YFSETQ. The CDR3 region is CASSHRTSNTGELFF. In nucleotides, the CDR3 is TGCGCCAGCAGCCACCGGACATCGAACACCGGGGAGCTGTTTTTT.

Relative to its sample, this clone is large (0.1 to 1%). The rearrangement uses TRBV27 and TRBJ2-7, with 9 bases lining up with TRBD1. V trimming: 6 bases; J trimming: 2 bases; junction bases outside the gene matches: 2. Looked up from germline, CDR1 is MNHEY and CDR2 is SMNVEV (reference sequence). The CDR3 covers 13 residues. The CDR3 nucleotides are TGTGCCAGCAGGGGGACAGGGACCTACGAGCAGTACTTC. Translation: CASRGTGTYEQYF.

The chain links TRBV15 to TRBJ2-3, with no clear D. Germline V gene data show CDR1 as LNHNV and CDR2 as YYDKDF (reference sequence). The CDR3 is 13 amino acids. The V end was cut by 1 base, the J end by 0 bases, with 2 bases between. The chain's CDR3 is CATSRASTDTQYF. The CDR3 coding sequence is TGTGCCACCAGCAGAGCTAGCACAGATACGCAGTATTTT.

By share of the sample, this clone is medium-sized. This chain uses TRBV6-5 with TRBJ2-1, with a possible D match to TRBD2 (7 bases). V lost 7 bases, J lost 6 bases, and 19 bases lay in between. The CDR3 sequence is 15 residues long. Per germline, CDR1 MNHEY and CDR2 SVGAGI. The CDR3 DNA follows: TGTGCCAGCACCCAAAGGGGGGGCTATGGCAATGAGCAGTTCTTC. Its protein product is CASTQRGGYGNEQFF.

This chain connects TRBV9 to TRBJ2-7; possibly TRBD1 for D (6 bases). CDR3 length equals 17 residues. Germline CDR1 is SGDLS and CDR2 is YYNGEE. V was cut by 4 bases and J by 4 bases, with 24 bases left in between. CDR3 sequence (DNA): TGTGCCAGCAGCTTAGGGGCCAGGGGCCCTGAGGTATACGAGCAGTACTTC. Its translation: CASSLGARGPEVYEQYF.

J is TRBJ2-7 and V is TRBV6-6; D gene uncertain. The CDR3 spans 14 residues. The germline V and J ends were trimmed by 6 bases and 2 bases, with 14 bases remaining between them. Germline loops: CDR1 MNHNY, CDR2 SVGAGI (reference sequence). The chain's CDR3 is CASRWGTFTYEQYF. DNA of the CDR3: TGTGCCAGCAGGTGGGGAACCTTCACCTACGAGCAGTACTTC.

J is TRBJ2-7 and V is TRBV4-2; a weak D match, TRBD1 (6 bases). The V and J ends lost 1 base and 6 bases respectively, with 16 bases between them. The CDR3 totals 15 residues. The germline V gene has CDR1 LGHNA and CDR2 YNFKEQ. CDR3 loop: CASSQGSAGVGEQYF. The CDR3 DNA is TGTGCCAGCAGCCAAGGTTCCGCAGGGGTCGGCGAGCAGTACTTC.